A selection of T cell receptor beta chains follows, all from one sample in a study of blood T cell repertoires in COVID-19. The protocol was immunoSEQ multiplex PCR, while the TCRdb copy is restricted to in-frame clones and leaves out a portion. Here the sample spans a few hundred thousand clones, around four fifths being singletons. Sequencing was done on a sample of peripheral blood. The receptors were sampled from a woman older than 75 with COVID-19, enrolled during active disease. Both conserved end residues are part of each CDR3. Each record gives: J gene, V gene, clone size, D gene, CDR3 protein, CDR3 DNA. The D gene is left open where the match is weak. For some rows the clone size is stated as once, few or many, or as a class when expanded; others skip it.

j_gene: TRBJ1-5; v_gene: TRBV2; abundance: .; d_gene: TRBD1; CDR3aa: CASSFAGQGQQPQHF; CDR3nt: TGTGCCAGCAGCTTCGCCGGACAGGGTCAACAGCCCCAGCATTTT
j_gene: TRBJ2-1; v_gene: TRBV6-2/TRBV6-3; abundance: .; d_gene: TRBD1; CDR3aa: CASSSQGALSYNEQFF; CDR3nt: TGTGCCAGCAGTTCACAGGGGGCCCTCTCCTACAATGAGCAGTTCTTC
j_gene: TRBJ2-1; v_gene: TRBV7-2; abundance: .; d_gene: TRBD2; CDR3aa: CASSLVGGYEQFF; CDR3nt: TGTGCCAGCAGCTTAGTGGGGGGGTATGAGCAGTTCTTC
j_gene: TRBJ1-1; v_gene: TRBV5-6; abundance: .; d_gene: .; CDR3aa: CASSYPGRRAAFF; CDR3nt: TGTGCCAGCAGTTACCCGGGGCGGAGGGCAGCTTTCTTT
j_gene: TRBJ1-3; v_gene: TRBV11-2; abundance: .; d_gene: .; CDR3aa: CASSLQYSGNTIYF; CDR3nt: TGTGCCAGCAGCTTGCAGTACTCTGGAAACACCATATATTTT
j_gene: TRBJ1-5; v_gene: TRBV7-8; abundance: .; d_gene: TRBD1; CDR3aa: CASRAAGTGGNQPQHF; CDR3nt: TGTGCCAGCAGGGCCGCCGGGACAGGGGGAAATCAGCCCCAGCATTTT
j_gene: TRBJ1-5; v_gene: TRBV7-9; abundance: .; d_gene: .; CDR3aa: CASSLGTNNQPQHF; CDR3nt: TGTGCCAGCAGCTTAGGGACAAACAATCAGCCCCAGCATTTT
j_gene: TRBJ1-2; v_gene: TRBV5-5; abundance: once; d_gene: .; CDR3aa: CASSLNAGANYGYTF; CDR3nt: TGTGCCAGCAGCTTGAATGCAGGGGCCAACTATGGCTACACCTTC
j_gene: TRBJ1-2; v_gene: TRBV30; abundance: .; d_gene: .; CDR3aa: CAWSVAGARDGYTF; CDR3nt: TGTGCCTGGAGTGTTGCGGGGGCGCGGGATGGCTACACCTTC
j_gene: TRBJ2-7; v_gene: TRBV11-2; abundance: .; d_gene: TRBD2; CDR3aa: CASSFILSGGGEQYF; CDR3nt: TGTGCCAGCAGCTTTATTCTTAGCGGGGGTGGCGAGCAGTACTTC
j_gene: TRBJ1-1; v_gene: TRBV27; abundance: .; d_gene: .; CDR3aa: CASSPYSGVGTEAFF; CDR3nt: TGTGCCAGCAGTCCCTATTCGGGGGTGGGGACTGAAGCTTTCTTT
j_gene: TRBJ1-2; v_gene: TRBV6-6; abundance: .; d_gene: TRBD1; CDR3aa: CASSPRQGVGGYGYTF; CDR3nt: TGTGCCAGCAGTCCGCGACAGGGAGTGGGGGGCTATGGCTACACCTTC
j_gene: TRBJ1-1; v_gene: TRBV6-5; abundance: .; d_gene: TRBD1; CDR3aa: CASSRDRGGNTEAFF; CDR3nt: TGTGCCAGCAGCCGGGACAGGGGGGGGAACACTGAAGCTTTCTTT
j_gene: TRBJ1-2; v_gene: TRBV5-5; abundance: .; d_gene: .; CDR3aa: CASTPGGENYGYTF; CDR3nt: TGTGCCAGCACCCCGGGGGGGGAGAACTATGGCTACACCTTC
j_gene: TRBJ1-4; v_gene: TRBV28; abundance: .; d_gene: .; CDR3aa: CASRDSTRVNEKLFF; CDR3nt: TGTGCCAGCAGGGACAGTACCAGAGTTAATGAAAAACTGTTTTTT
j_gene: TRBJ2-7; v_gene: TRBV30; abundance: few; d_gene: TRBD1; CDR3aa: CAWSVMDRVPEQYF; CDR3nt: TGTGCCTGGAGTGTCATGGACAGGGTGCCCGAGCAGTACTTC
j_gene: TRBJ1-2; v_gene: TRBV5-6; abundance: .; d_gene: .; CDR3aa: CASSLAAGGYTF; CDR3nt: TGTGCCAGCAGCTTGGCGGCGGGAGGCTACACCTTC
j_gene: TRBJ2-1; v_gene: TRBV2; abundance: .; d_gene: TRBD2; CDR3aa: CASSIGLAGGFPFF; CDR3nt: TGTGCCAGCAGTATAGGACTAGCGGGGGGGTTCCCGTTCTTC
j_gene: TRBJ2-3; v_gene: TRBV5-1; abundance: .; d_gene: .; CDR3aa: CASRRAAEDTQYF; CDR3nt: TGCGCCAGCAGGAGGGCCGCTGAGGATACGCAGTATTTT
j_gene: TRBJ1-1; v_gene: TRBV19; abundance: once; d_gene: TRBD1; CDR3aa: CASATGFSTEAFF; CDR3nt: TGTGCCAGTGCGACAGGGTTCTCCACTGAAGCTTTCTTT
j_gene: TRBJ2-1; v_gene: TRBV2; abundance: .; d_gene: .; CDR3aa: CASTTNNEQFF; CDR3nt: TGTGCCAGTACAACGAACAATGAGCAGTTCTTC
j_gene: TRBJ2-3; v_gene: TRBV7-9; abundance: .; d_gene: .; CDR3aa: CASSLSRGGTDTQYF; CDR3nt: TGTGCCAGCAGCTTAAGCAGGGGGGGCACAGATACGCAGTATTTT
j_gene: TRBJ1-5; v_gene: TRBV24-1; abundance: .; d_gene: .; CDR3aa: CATSDRWGRFNQPQHF; CDR3nt: TGTGCCACCAGTGATAGGTGGGGCCGATTCAATCAGCCCCAGCATTTT
j_gene: TRBJ1-2; v_gene: TRBV28; abundance: .; d_gene: TRBD1; CDR3aa: CASRSTGDNYGYTF; CDR3nt: TGTGCCAGCAGGTCGACAGGGGACAACTATGGCTACACCTTC
j_gene: TRBJ2-1; v_gene: TRBV4-1; abundance: .; d_gene: .; CDR3aa: CASSRGDSSKGEQFF; CDR3nt: TGCGCCAGCAGCCGAGGGGACTCCTCTAAGGGTGAGCAGTTCTTC
j_gene: TRBJ1-1; v_gene: TRBV5-1; abundance: .; d_gene: .; CDR3aa: CASSLRWDNIYTEAFF; CDR3nt: TGCGCCAGCAGCTTGAGGTGGGACAATATTTACACTGAAGCTTTCTTT
j_gene: TRBJ2-3; v_gene: TRBV3-1/TRBV3-2; abundance: .; d_gene: TRBD2; CDR3aa: CASSQSSGGTDTQYF; CDR3nt: TGTGCCAGCAGCCAGAGTAGCGGGGGCACAGATACGCAGTATTTT
j_gene: TRBJ2-5; v_gene: TRBV5-4; abundance: .; d_gene: TRBD2; CDR3aa: CASSPGLAGGQETQYF; CDR3nt: TGTGCCAGCAGCCCTGGACTAGCGGGGGGGCAGGAGACCCAGTACTTC